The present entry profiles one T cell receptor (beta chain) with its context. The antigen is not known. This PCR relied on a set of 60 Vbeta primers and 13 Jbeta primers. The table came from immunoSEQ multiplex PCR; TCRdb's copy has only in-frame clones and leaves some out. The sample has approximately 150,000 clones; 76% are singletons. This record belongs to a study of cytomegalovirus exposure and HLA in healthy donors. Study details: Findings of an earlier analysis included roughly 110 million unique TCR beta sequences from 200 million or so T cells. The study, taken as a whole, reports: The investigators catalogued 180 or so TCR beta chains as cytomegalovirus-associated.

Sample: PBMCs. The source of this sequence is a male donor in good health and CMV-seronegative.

The CDR3 DNA reads TGTGCCAGCTCCCCAAGACAGGGGGCTGCTGGGGCCAACGTCCTGACTTTC. Amino acids: CASSPRQGAAGANVLTF. The chain recombines TRBV2 with TRBJ2-6, with 10 positions matching TRBD1. The CDR3 is 17 amino acids. CDR1 is SNHLY, CDR2 FYNNEI, per germline. V shed 8 bases and J 2 bases; nucleotides not matched to a gene: 9. Complete variable domain (other parts from reference TRBV2 and TRBJ2-6): EPEVTQTPSHQVTQMGQEVILRCVPISNHLYFYWYRQILGQKVEFLVSFYNNEISEKSEIFDDQFSVERPDGSNFTLKIRSTKLEDSAMYFCASSPRQGAAGANVLTFGAGSRLTVL.